The clone carrying this T cell receptor (beta chain) was counted a few times. The CDR3 is 17 amino acids. With 4 bases clipped from V and 15 bases from J, the junction kept 19 bases outside the gene matches. Germline values: CDR1 DFQATT, CDR2 SNEGSKA (reference sequence). TCRdb reprocessed the PCR reads with MiXCR, giving one entry per CDR3 protein. This sample has about 93,000 distinct CDR3 sequences, with approximately 52% found just once. The data belong to a study of CDR3 diversity in severe acne. The source is a male donor in good health, serving as a control. This chain joins TRBV20-1 and TRBJ2-1; 15 bases agree with TRBD2. Sequencing input: blood. The CDR3 spells CSAISGTSGGSWVGLFF. The CDR3 bases are TGCAGTGCTATCTCCGGGACTAGCGGGGGGAGTTGGGTTGGACTGTTCTTC.